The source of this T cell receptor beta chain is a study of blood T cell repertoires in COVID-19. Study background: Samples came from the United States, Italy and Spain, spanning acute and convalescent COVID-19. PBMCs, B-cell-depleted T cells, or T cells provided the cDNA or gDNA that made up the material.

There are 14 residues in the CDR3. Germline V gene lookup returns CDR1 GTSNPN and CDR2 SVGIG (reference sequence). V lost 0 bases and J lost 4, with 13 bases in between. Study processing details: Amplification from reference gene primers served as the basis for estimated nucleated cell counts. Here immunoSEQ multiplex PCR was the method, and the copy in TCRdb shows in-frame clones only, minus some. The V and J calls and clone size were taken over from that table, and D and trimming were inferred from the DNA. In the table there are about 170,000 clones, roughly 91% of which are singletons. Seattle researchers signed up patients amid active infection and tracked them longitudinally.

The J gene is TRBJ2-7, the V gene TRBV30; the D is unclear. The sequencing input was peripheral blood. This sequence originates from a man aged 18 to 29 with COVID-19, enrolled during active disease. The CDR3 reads CAWSVRRVTYEQYF. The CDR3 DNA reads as TGTGCCTGGAGTGTACGACGGGTTACGTACGAGCAGTACTTC.